This TCR beta chain was identified during a study of human T cells and chemical hapten exposure. As for the study in general: Alopecia areata, totalis or universalis affected patients who were mostly female.

Per the germline V gene, CDR1 is LGHNA and CDR2 is YSLEER. CDR3 length equals 15 residues. J lost 7 bases, V lost 0 bases, and 8 bases had no gene match. Study-wide findings and caveats: PT1 expanded TCR counts and patch test score were linked, and their correlation was positive.

Time point given: pre-sensitization, week 0. Treatment of the sample: therapeutic diphenylcyclopropenone sensitization with weekly scalp DPC. Whole blood that had not been fractionated was the source of extracted total RNA. This clonotype was counted at least ten times. Antigen specificity is unknown. Attachment of unique molecular identifiers to individual cDNA molecules was performed in the library. From the RACE reads, TCRdb called clonotypes with MiXCR, one entry per CDR3 protein. The table has about 87,000 distinct CDR3 sequences, roughly 9.1% seen once. This TCR was recovered from a woman aged 40 to 50 with alopecia areata. Some clones in this sample may be carry-over from other donors' samples. The V gene is TRBV4-3, the J gene TRBJ2-7; TRBD1 matches at 8 bases. This specimen was whole blood, taken in connection with sensitization to the hapten diphenylcyclopropenone (DPC). CDR3 region: CASSQDAQGAREQYF. The DNA for the CDR3 is TGCGCCAGCAGCCAAGATGCGCAGGGGGCACGGGAGCAGTACTTC.